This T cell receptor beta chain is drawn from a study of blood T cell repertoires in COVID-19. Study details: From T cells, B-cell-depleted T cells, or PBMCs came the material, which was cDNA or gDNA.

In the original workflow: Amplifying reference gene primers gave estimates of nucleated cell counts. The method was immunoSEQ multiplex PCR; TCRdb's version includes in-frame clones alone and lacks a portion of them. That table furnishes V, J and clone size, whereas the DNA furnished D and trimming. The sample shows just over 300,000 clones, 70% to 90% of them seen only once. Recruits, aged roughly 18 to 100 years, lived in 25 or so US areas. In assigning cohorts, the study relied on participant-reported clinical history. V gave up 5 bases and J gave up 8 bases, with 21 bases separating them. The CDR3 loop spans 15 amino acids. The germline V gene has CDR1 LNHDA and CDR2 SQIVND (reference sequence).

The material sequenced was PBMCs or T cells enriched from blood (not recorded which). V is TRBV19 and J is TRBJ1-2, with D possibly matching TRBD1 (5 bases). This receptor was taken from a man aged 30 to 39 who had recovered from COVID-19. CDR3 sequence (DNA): TGTGCCAGTAGTCCTCAGGGTGTGAGGGAGGGCGGCTACACCTTC. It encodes CASSPQGVREGGYTF.